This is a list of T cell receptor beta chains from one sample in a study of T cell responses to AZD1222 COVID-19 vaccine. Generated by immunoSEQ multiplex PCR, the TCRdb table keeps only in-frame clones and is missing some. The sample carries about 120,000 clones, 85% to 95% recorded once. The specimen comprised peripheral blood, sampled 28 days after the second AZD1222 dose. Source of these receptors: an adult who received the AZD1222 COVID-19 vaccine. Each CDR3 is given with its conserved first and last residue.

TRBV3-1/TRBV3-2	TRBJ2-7	CASSPGNLAHEQYF
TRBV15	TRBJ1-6	CATSRDFGQGTSPLHF
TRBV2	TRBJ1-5	CASSVRVRQPQHF
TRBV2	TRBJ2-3	CASARAGSTDTQYF
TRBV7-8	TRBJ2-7	CASSLAPETSGYEQYF
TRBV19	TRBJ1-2	CASSPLGQNYGYTF
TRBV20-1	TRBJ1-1	CSASPSITEAFF
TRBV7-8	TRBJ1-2	CASSFGIGKVDAIGYTF
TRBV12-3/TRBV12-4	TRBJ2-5	CASSLTGSPQYF
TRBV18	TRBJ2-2	CASSPILAVNTGELFF
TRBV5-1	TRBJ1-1	CASSLVGQPDEAFF
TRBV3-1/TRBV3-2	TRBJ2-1	CASSRPLAGRYNEQFF
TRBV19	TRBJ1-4	CASSIRRQGSEKLFF
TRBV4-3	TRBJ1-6	CASSQEARVASPLHF
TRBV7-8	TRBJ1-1	CASSWTGDTEAFF
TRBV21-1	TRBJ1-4	CASSKDSGATNEKLFF
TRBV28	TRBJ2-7	CASEQGSEQYF
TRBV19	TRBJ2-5	CASSRRTAGETQYF
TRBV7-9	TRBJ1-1	CASELRGTGGTDEAFF
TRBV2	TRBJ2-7	CATSRDRGSYEQYF
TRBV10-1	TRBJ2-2	CASSEGTANTGELFF
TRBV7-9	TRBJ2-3	CASSLFAGGPTDTQYF
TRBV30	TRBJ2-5	CAWSGGETQYF